What follows are 29 T cell receptor beta chains derived from one specimen sequenced in a study of blood T cell repertoires in COVID-19. TCRdb's table, derived via immunoSEQ multiplex PCR, lists solely in-frame clones and lacks some. The table records about 200,000 clones, 80% to 90% of them present only once. Sequenced input: PBMCs or T cells enriched from blood (not recorded which). These receptors were collected from a woman in her forties with acute COVID-19.

This clone occurred a few times. The V call is TRBV5-1, the J call TRBJ1-5; D is unresolved. Looked up from germline, CDR1 is SGHRS and CDR2 is YFSETQ. This CDR3 has 13 amino acids. V was trimmed by 0 bases and J by 10 bases, leaving 11 bases between them. CDR3 sequence (DNA): TGCGCCAGCAGCTTGGATCCCGGAGATCCCCAGCATTTT. Amino acids: CASSLDPGDPQHF.

The chain has TRBV18 and TRBJ2-1, with TRBD2 matching 12 bases. Germline V gene lookup returns CDR1 KGHSH and CDR2 LQKENI. J was trimmed by 6 bases and V by 4 bases; bases with no gene match: 4. There are 15 residues in the CDR3. The CDR3 is CASSRTSGTANEQFF. The CDR3 nucleotides read TGTGCCAGCTCACGGACTAGCGGGACTGCCAATGAGCAGTTCTTC.

The chain joins TRBV19 to TRBJ2-4; tentatively, D is TRBD1 (5 bases). There are 15 residues in the CDR3. CDR1 and CDR2 from the germline V gene are LNHDA and SQIVND (reference sequence). V was clipped by 9 bases and J by 3 bases, with 18 bases between them. The CDR3 here is CASIGQGNGKNIQYF. CDR3 coding DNA: TGTGCCAGCATTGGGCAGGGTAATGGCAAAAACATTCAGTACTTC. Full variable domain (missing parts from reference TRBV19 and TRBJ2-4): DGGITQSPKYLFRKEGQNVTLSCEQNLNHDAMYWYRQDPGQGLRLIYYSQIVNDFQKGDIAEGYSVSREKKESFPLTVTSAQKNPTAFYLCASIGQGNGKNIQYFGAGTRLSVL.

The chain links TRBV7-3 to TRBJ2-6, with 8 nucleotides matching TRBD1. The CDR3 is made up of 15 amino acids. The germline CDR1 and CDR2 sequences are SGHTA and FQGTGA. Unmatched junction bases numbered 5, after V lost 8 bases and J lost 2 bases. CDR3 amino acids: CASARTGTGANVLTF. The CDR3 nucleotides are TGTGCCAGCGCAAGGACAGGGACTGGGGCCAACGTCCTGACTTTC.

The V gene is TRBV19, the J gene TRBJ1-1; the match to TRBD1 covers 8 bases. V dropped 6 bases and J dropped 0; count of bases not matched to a gene: 9. This CDR3 is built from 16 residues. The germline V gene has CDR1 LNHDA and CDR2 SQIVND (reference sequence). The CDR3 region is CASSRTGMIMNTEAFF. In nucleotides, the CDR3 is TGTGCCAGTAGCCGGACAGGGATGATTATGAACACTGAAGCTTTCTTT.

The count of this clone is one. Here the CDR3 DNA reads TGTGCCAGCAGCTATGGGACACCGGGGATGGACACCATATATTTT. Protein product: CASSYGTPGMDTIYF. The chain has TRBV13 and TRBJ1-3; D is perhaps TRBD1 (6 bases). V dropped 4 bases and J dropped 8 bases, with 18 bases sitting between them. The CDR3 is 15 amino acids. Germline lookup yields CDR1 PRHDT and CDR2 FYEKMQ (reference sequence).

The V call is TRBV9, the J call TRBJ2-1; 7 bases line up with TRBD1. The CDR3 runs to 16 residues. V lost 3 bases to trimming and J lost 2 bases; unmatched junction nucleotides: 8. CDR1 SGDLS and CDR2 YYNGEE come from the germline V gene. CDR3 nucleotides: TGTGCCAGCAGCGGTACAGGGGTCTCAGCCTACAATGAGCAGTTCTTC. This translates into CASSGTGVSAYNEQFF.

This CDR3 is CASSPSGTTDTQYF. DNA for the CDR3: TGTGCCAGCAGCCCCAGCGGAACCACAGATACGCAGTATTTT. The chain recombines TRBV13 with TRBJ2-3; possible D gene TRBD2, 5 bases. With 5 bases removed from V and 2 bases from J, the gap between germline ends came to 11 bases. This CDR3 comprises 14 residues. The germline V gene has CDR1 PRHDT and CDR2 FYEKMQ (reference sequence).

The chain couples TRBV12-3 or TRBV12-4 to TRBJ2-1; D perhaps matches TRBD2 (6 bases). V lost 5 bases and J 9 bases, leaving 11 bases between the germline ends. CDR3 length: 12 amino acids. CDR3 loop: CASSPLGSEQFF. The CDR3 DNA reads TGTGCCAGCAGTCCCCTCGGGAGTGAGCAGTTCTTC.

V usage is TRBV12-3 or TRBV12-4 and J usage is TRBJ1-2, with TRBD1 matching 9 bases. V shed 5 bases and J 8 bases; nucleotides not matched to a gene: 3. This CDR3 contains 12 residues. The CDR3 DNA sequence: TGTGCCAGCAGTGGGACAGGGTTGGGCTACACCTTC. Translating gives CASSGTGLGYTF.

Turning to this clone: The junction does not match germline at one end; this may be a read error. This chain links TRBV7-2 with TRBJ1-1, with 12 bases that match TRBD1. Germline V gene data show CDR1 as SGHTA and CDR2 as FQGNSA. CDR3 length equals 13 residues. Written as DNA, the CDR3 is TGTGCCAGCAGCTCAGGGACAGGGGGCTATGGGGTCTTT. This gives the protein CASSSGTGGYGVF.

The V call is TRBV5-1, the J call TRBJ2-1; 13 nucleotides agree with TRBD2. The CDR3 is 17 amino acids. Germline V gene lookup returns CDR1 SGHRS and CDR2 YFSETQ. The V segment lost 4 bases and the J segment 6 bases; nucleotides outside the gene matches: 10. CDR3 protein: CASSVGTSGNLVNEQFF. The CDR3 nucleotides are TGCGCCAGCAGCGTAGGGACTAGCGGGAACCTTGTCAATGAGCAGTTCTTC.

The J gene is TRBJ2-1, the V gene TRBV9; TRBD2 is a possible D gene (6 bases). This CDR3 has 15 amino acids. Trimming stripped 0 bases from V and 2 bases from J, with 9 bases between. CDR1 SGDLS and CDR2 YYNGEE come from the germline V gene. CDR3 nucleotides: TGTGCCAGCAGCGTAGAGGAGGGAACCTACAATGAGCAGTTCTTC. Encoded protein: CASSVEEGTYNEQFF.

The chain uses TRBV5-6 and TRBJ2-5; D may be TRBD1 (6 bases). V dropped 4 bases and J dropped 2 bases, with 12 bases sitting between them. Germline V gene lookup returns CDR1 SGHDT and CDR2 YYEEEE. This CDR3 spans 14 amino acids. The CDR3 region has the DNA TGTGCCAGCAGCCTCGGAAGGGGGCAAGAGACCCAGTACTTC. It translates to CASSLGRGQETQYF.

The rearrangement uses TRBV18 and TRBJ1-2; no clear D gene. Germline-derived CDR1 and CDR2 are KGHSH and LQKENI. The CDR3 extends over 14 amino acids. With 3 bases removed from V and 9 bases from J, the gap between germline ends came to 17 bases. The CDR3 reads CASSPLGALESYTF. CDR3 DNA sequence: TGTGCCAGCTCACCGCTAGGCGCCTTGGAGAGCTACACCTTC.

The chain combines TRBV9 with TRBJ2-5; 12 positions agree with TRBD2. CDR1 SGDLS and CDR2 YYNGEE come from the germline V gene. V lost 8 bases to trimming and J lost 2 bases; unmatched junction nucleotides: 7. The CDR3 is made up of 15 amino acids. CDR3: CASSSSGRGQETQYF. In DNA, the CDR3 is TGTGCCAGTAGCTCTAGCGGGAGGGGACAAGAGACCCAGTACTTC.

The chain carries TRBV11-2 and TRBJ1-5, with a weak D call TRBD1 (5 bases). CDR3 length: 15 residues. The germline V gene encodes CDR1 SGHAT and CDR2 FQNNGV. V shed 4 bases and J shed 0 bases, with 10 bases lying between them. CDR3 bases: TGTGCCAGCAGCTCAGGGACTGTTAGCAATCAGCCCCAGCATTTT. This gives the protein CASSSGTVSNQPQHF.

The chain combines TRBV5-1 with TRBJ2-7, with a tentative D call TRBD1 (5 bases). CDR1 SGHRS and CDR2 YFSETQ come from the germline V gene. The CDR3 has 14 amino acids. V was trimmed by 0 bases and J by 4 bases, leaving 11 bases between them. The CDR3 nucleotides read TGCGCCAGCAGCTTGGATGGGCAGGGATACGAGCAGTACTTC. Its protein is CASSLDGQGYEQYF.

The V gene is TRBV25-1, the J gene TRBJ1-1; perhaps TRBD1 as D (6 bases). Trimming left V 10 bases short and J 0 bases short, with 15 bases between. Per the germline V gene, CDR1 is MGHDK and CDR2 is SYGVNS. This CDR3 has 14 amino acids. The CDR3 nucleotides read TGTGCCACCATGGACAGTCTCCTGAACACTGAAGCTTTCTTT. Protein product: CATMDSLLNTEAFF.

For the CDR3, the DNA is TGTGCCAGCAGCCCGGACAGGGGGCCGGGACAGCCCCAGCATTTT. Its translation: CASSPDRGPGQPQHF. The chain is built from TRBV6-5 and TRBJ1-5; 11 bases fit TRBD1. CDR1 and CDR2 (germline): MNHEY, SVGAGI. V dropped 6 bases and J dropped 7; count of bases not matched to a gene: 8. This CDR3 is 15 amino acids long.

This chain uses TRBV7-2 with TRBJ1-3, with D possibly TRBD1 on 5 matching bases. Trimming removed 5 bases from V and 0 bases from J, with 23 bases in between. This CDR3 has 19 residues. Germline V gene lookup returns CDR1 SGHTA and CDR2 FQGNSA. The CDR3 reads CASSPPRQFFLASGNTIYF. In nucleotides, the CDR3 is TGTGCCAGCAGCCCGCCCCGACAGTTCTTCCTGGCCTCTGGAAACACCATATATTTT.

V gene TRBV30 combines with J gene TRBJ1-2; tentatively, D is TRBD1 (5 bases). Trimming stripped 3 bases from V and 4 bases from J, with 12 bases between. Germline V CDR1 and CDR2: GTSNPN, SVGIG (reference sequence). The CDR3 is 13 residues long. CDR3 sequence (DNA): TGTGCCTGGAGCAAACAGGAAGGCTATGGCTACACCTTC. The encoded protein is CAWSKQEGYGYTF.

V is TRBV9 and J is TRBJ2-1; no reliable D call. This CDR3 has 13 residues. Germline-derived CDR1 and CDR2 are SGDLS and YYNGEE. The germline V and J ends were trimmed by 0 bases and 10 bases, with 11 bases remaining between them. CDR3 sequence: CASSVGSSPEQFF. The CDR3 DNA sequence: TGTGCCAGCAGCGTAGGGAGTAGCCCGGAGCAGTTCTTC.

The chain combines TRBV11-3 with TRBJ2-7; D remains unclear. CDR1 is SGHNT and CDR2 is YENEEA in the germline V gene. V was trimmed by 2 bases and J by 7 bases, leaving 18 bases between them. The CDR3 is made up of 15 amino acids. The CDR3 sequence: CASSLQEQTVWEQYF. CDR3 in DNA: TGTGCCAGCAGCTTACAGGAACAGACCGTTTGGGAGCAGTACTTC.

The V call is TRBV13, the J call TRBJ1-2; tentative D call: TRBD1 (6 bases). With 0 bases removed from V and 4 bases from J, the gap between germline ends came to 9 bases. Germline CDR1 is PRHDT and CDR2 is FYEKMQ (reference sequence). The length of the CDR3 is 14 residues. The CDR3 protein is CASSLGGRGYGYTF. As DNA, the CDR3 is TGTGCCAGCAGCTTAGGGGGCAGGGGCTATGGCTACACCTTC. Variable domain in full (rest from reference TRBV13 and TRBJ1-2): AAGVIQSPRHLIKEKRETATLKCYPIPRHDTVYWYQQGPGQDPQFLISFYEKMQSDKGSIPDRFSAQQFSDYHSELNMSSLELGDSALYFCASSLGGRGYGYTFGSGTRLTVV.

This clone came up a few times. The V call is TRBV3-1 (or the pseudogene TRBV3-2), the J call TRBJ1-3; D is perhaps TRBD1 (6 bases). Germline lookup yields CDR1 LGHDT and CDR2 YNNKEL (reference sequence). The CDR3 runs to 17 residues. V was cut by 3 bases and J by 4 bases, with 19 bases left in between. In DNA form, the CDR3 reads TGTGCCAGCAGCCACGCCTGGGGGGGCGCGTCCGGAAACACCATATATTTT. Translated: CASSHAWGGASGNTIYF.

The V and J genes are TRBV7-8 and TRBJ2-2, with a possible D match to TRBD2 (5 bases). CDR1 and CDR2 from the germline V gene are SGHVS and FQNEAQ. Trimming left V 1 base short and J 4 bases short, with 19 bases between. CDR3 length: 18 residues. The CDR3 bases are TGTGCCAGCAGCTTAGTGTTGCGGGTTGGCCGGCCCACCGGGGAGCTGTTTTTT. Its protein product is CASSLVLRVGRPTGELFF.

The chain uses TRBV28 and TRBJ2-5; the D is unclear. CDR1 and CDR2 (germline): MDHEN, SYDVKM. With 1 base removed from V and 1 base from J, the gap between germline ends came to 10 bases. The CDR3 extends over 15 amino acids. The CDR3 loop is CASSLYWSSQETQYF. The CDR3 coding sequence is TGTGCCAGCAGTTTATACTGGTCATCCCAAGAGACCCAGTACTTC. Full variable domain (rest looked up from reference TRBV28 and TRBJ2-5): DVKVTQSSRYLVKRTGEKVFLECVQDMDHENMFWYRQDPGLGLRLIYFSYDVKMKEKGDIPEGYSVSREKKERFSLILESASTNQTSMYLCASSLYWSSQETQYFGPGTRLLVL.

The V gene is TRBV7-2, the J gene TRBJ2-1; possible D gene TRBD2, 5 bases. The germline gives CDR1 SGHTA, CDR2 FQGNSA. CDR3 length: 12 amino acids. V lost 5 bases, J lost 12 bases, and 14 bases lay in between. This chain's CDR3 is CASSAYRRGQFF. DNA of the CDR3: TGTGCCAGCAGCGCTTACCGACGGGGGCAGTTCTTC. The full variable domain, with the rest looked up from reference TRBV7-2 and TRBJ2-1, is GAGVSQSPSNKVTEKGKDVELRCDPISGHTALYWYRQSLGQGLEFLIYFQGNSAPDKSGLPSDRFSAERTGGSVSTLTIQRTQQEDSAVYLCASSAYRRGQFFGPGTRLTVL.